The 26 T cell receptor beta chains below come from one sample, sequenced in a study of cytomegalovirus exposure and HLA in healthy donors. Amplification used 60 Vbeta primers and 13 Jbeta primers. Assay used: immunoSEQ multiplex PCR; TCRdb lists only in-frame clones, some missing. In all, the sample yields some 120,000 clones. Sequences were obtained from PBMCs. These receptors originate from a woman aged 55-75 years in good health and CMV-seronegative.

The J gene is TRBJ1-4, the V gene TRBV4-1; TRBD1 matches 9 bases. Per germline, CDR1 MGHRA and CDR2 YSYEKL. The CDR3 sequence is 14 residues long. V lost 3 bases and J lost 5; bases outside the gene matches: 1. The CDR3 protein is CASSQGQGNEKLFF. The CDR3 region has the DNA TGCGCCAGCAGCCAGGGACAGGGAAATGAAAAACTGTTTTTT.

The chain links TRBV12-5 to TRBJ1-5, with D unresolved. The CDR3 loop spans 14 amino acids. CDR1 and CDR2 (germline): LGHNT, FRNRAP. Between the trimmed V and J ends, which lost 10 bases and 5 bases, there was a span of 18 bases. CDR3 region: CATLPRVFYQPQHF. Here the CDR3 DNA reads TGTGCTACCCTTCCGCGGGTGTTTTATCAGCCCCAGCATTTT.

The chain links TRBV12-2 to TRBJ1-2; TRBD1, the table's D call, lacks a check against the DNA. TRBV12-2 is a documented pseudogene. The CDR3 is 20 residues long. The CDR3 DNA reads TGTGCAAGTCGCTTACTGAGGACAGGGGGGGAGATAGAGGGATGGAATGGCTACACCTTC. This encodes CASRLLRTGGEIEGWNGYTF.

The chain joins TRBV6-5 to TRBJ1-4; D may be TRBD1 (5 bases). The V gene's germline CDR1 is MNHEY and CDR2 SVGAGI. CDR3 length: 14 residues. Trimming cost V 2 bases and J 5 bases, with 9 bases left between them. CDR3 DNA: TGTGCCAGCAGTTACAGGGGTGGAAATGAAAAACTGTTTTTT. It is translated as CASSYRGGNEKLFF.

The rearrangement uses TRBV2 and TRBJ2-1; a possible D gene is TRBD2 (5 bases). Germline-derived CDR1 and CDR2 are SNHLY and FYNNEI. CDR3 size: 14 residues. Trimming left V 8 bases short and J 2 bases short, with 13 bases between. CDR3 residues: CASLTSRAYNEQFF. The CDR3 coding sequence is TGTGCCAGCCTGACTTCGCGGGCCTACAATGAGCAGTTCTTC.

The rearrangement joins TRBV19 to TRBJ1-2; TRBD1 matches 8 bases. Germline CDR1 reads LNHDA; CDR2 reads SQIVND (reference sequence). V shed 8 bases, J shed 7 bases, and the junction held 15 bases outside the gene matches. The CDR3 is 15 residues long. In nucleotides, the CDR3 is TGTGCCAGTGGACAGGGCCTAGATGTTGCTCGTGGCTACACCTTC. It encodes CASGQGLDVARGYTF.

The rearrangement links TRBV6-6 to TRBJ2-1; the D is unclear. From germline, CDR1 is MNHNY and CDR2 SVGAGI (reference sequence). The CDR3 has 14 amino acids. The V gene lost 2 bases and the J gene lost 4 bases, with 9 bases spanning the gap. The CDR3 DNA sequence: TGTGCCAGCAGTTACGCAGGTTTATACAATGAGCAGTTCTTC. Amino acid sequence: CASSYAGLYNEQFF.

The genes are TRBV18 and TRBJ2-7; 10 bases are a match to TRBD1. The trim removed 0 bases at V and 6 bases at J, leaving 5 bases unmatched. The length of the CDR3 is 15 residues. CDR1 is KGHSH, CDR2 LQKENI, per germline. CDR3 bases: TGTGCCAGCTCACCACCCGGGACAGGGGTTGGCGAGCAGTACTTC. It specifies CASSPPGTGVGEQYF.

The chain couples TRBV11-2 to TRBJ1-4, with D possibly being TRBD1 (5 bases). The germline V and J ends were trimmed by 6 bases and 8 bases, with 13 bases remaining between them. CDR3 length: 13 amino acids. The germline CDR1 and CDR2 sequences are SGHAT and FQNNGV. Written as DNA, the CDR3 is TGTGCCAGCAGGGCAGGGTTCGGGGAAAAACTGTTTTTT. Translation: CASRAGFGEKLFF.

The rearrangement links TRBV6-6 to TRBJ2-7, with TRBD2 matching 10 bases. CDR3 size: 14 residues. V lost 6 bases and J lost 0; bases outside the gene matches: 2. CDR1 is MNHNY, CDR2 SVGAGI, per germline (reference sequence). CDR3 coding DNA: TGTGCCAGCAGCGGACTAGCGGACTCCTACGAGCAGTACTTC. This codes for CASSGLADSYEQYF.

The chain employs TRBV4-1 and TRBJ1-5; 10 positions match TRBD1. The CDR3 covers 15 residues. V trimming: 1 base; J trimming: 8 bases; junction bases outside the gene matches: 5. Germline lookup yields CDR1 MGHRA and CDR2 YSYEKL. As DNA, the CDR3 is TGCGCCAGCAGCCAAGCTCTGGACAGGGGGGAGCCCCAGCATTTT. Protein product: CASSQALDRGEPQHF.

This CDR3 is CASSNRGWDTEAFF. CDR3 DNA sequence: TGCGCCAGCAGCAACAGGGGATGGGACACTGAAGCTTTCTTT. This chain connects TRBV5-1 to TRBJ1-1, with TRBD1 matching 7 bases. Germline loops: CDR1 SGHRS, CDR2 YFSETQ. This CDR3 has 14 amino acids. V lost 4 bases to trimming and J lost 3 bases; unmatched junction nucleotides: 6. Looking up the rest from reference TRBV5-1 and TRBJ1-1 gives the full variable domain: KAGVTQTPRYLIKTRGQQVTLSCSPISGHRSVSWYQQTPGQGLQFLFEYFSETQRNKGNFPGRFSGRQFSNSRSEMNVSTLELGDSALYLCASSNRGWDTEAFFGQGTRLTVV.

V and J are TRBV12-5 and TRBJ2-1; D ambiguous. The CDR3 has 16 amino acids. CDR1 is LGHNT, CDR2 FRNRAP, per germline. V lost 2 bases and J 0 bases, leaving 11 bases between the germline ends. The CDR3 sequence: CASGLFRQLSYNEQFF. CDR3 DNA: TGTGCTAGTGGTTTGTTCAGACAACTCTCCTACAATGAGCAGTTCTTC.

This chain links TRBV27 with TRBJ1-1, with a tentative D call TRBD1 (5 bases). Germline V gives CDR1 MNHEY, CDR2 SMNVEV (reference sequence). V shed 0 bases and J shed 7 bases, with 15 bases lying between them. CDR3 length: 15 amino acids. DNA of the CDR3: TGTGCCAGCAGTTTATCGTACGACAGTACATTTGAAGCTTTCTTT. This sequence encodes CASSLSYDSTFEAFF.

J is TRBJ1-5 and V is TRBV28, with D possibly TRBD1 on 6 matching bases. Trimming took 5 bases from V and 11 from J, leaving 13 bases between them. CDR3 size: 12 residues. The germline CDR1 and CDR2 sequences are MDHEN and SYDVKM. The CDR3 spells CASSMTGRAQHF. CDR3 DNA: TGTGCCAGCAGTATGACAGGACGGGCCCAGCATTTT. Combining the CDR3 with reference TRBV28 and TRBJ1-5 gives the whole variable domain DVKVTQSSRYLVKRTGEKVFLECVQDMDHENMFWYRQDPGLGLRLIYFSYDVKMKEKGDIPEGYSVSREKKERFSLILESASTNQTSMYLCASSMTGRAQHFGDGTRLSIL.

CDR3 region: CASSPGQGTGTEAFF. CDR3 coding DNA: TGTGCCAGCTCGCCCGGACAGGGGACGGGCACTGAAGCTTTCTTT. The chain links TRBV18 to TRBJ1-1; 9 bases map to TRBD1. Trimming removed 6 bases from V and 4 bases from J; junction bases left unmatched: 9. Germline V gives CDR1 KGHSH, CDR2 LQKENI. This CDR3 region has 15 residues.

V gene TRBV2 combines with J gene TRBJ1-4; 7 nucleotides agree with TRBD1. Per germline, CDR1 SNHLY and CDR2 FYNNEI. V dropped 6 bases and J dropped 8; count of bases not matched to a gene: 9. This CDR3 region has 14 residues. The CDR3 DNA is TGTGCCAGCAGAAAGACAGGGAGCGGCGAAAAACTGTTTTTT. It codes for CASRKTGSGEKLFF.

This chain uses TRBV5-4 with TRBJ2-7; D is undetermined. V shed 0 bases and J shed 1 base, with 5 bases lying between them. CDR1 and CDR2 (germline): SGHNT, YYREEE (reference sequence). The CDR3 is 13 amino acids. The CDR3 DNA sequence: TGTGCCAGCAGCTTGGCAGGATCCTACGAGCAGTACTTC. This codes for CASSLAGSYEQYF.

The chain couples TRBV28 to TRBJ2-2, with D perhaps TRBD1 (6 bases). From germline, CDR1 is MDHEN and CDR2 SYDVKM. The CDR3 runs 14 residues. Trimming cost V 3 bases and J 7 bases, with 12 bases left between them. The CDR3 reads CASSLITGNGELFF. For the CDR3, the DNA is TGTGCCAGCAGTTTGATCACAGGGAACGGGGAGCTGTTTTTT.

J is TRBJ1-5 and V is TRBV30; D is perhaps TRBD1 (6 bases). Trimming took off 4 bases at V and 1 base at J, with 8 bases between the two ends. Per the germline V gene, CDR1 is GTSNPN and CDR2 is SVGIG (reference sequence). The CDR3 is 13 amino acids. For the CDR3, the DNA is TGTGCCTGGACAAGGGGGAGCAATCAGCCCCAGCATTTT. It codes for CAWTRGSNQPQHF.

This chain connects TRBV5-1 to TRBJ2-5; a possible D gene is TRBD2 (5 bases). The CDR3 consists of 16 residues. V was cut by 0 bases and J by 0 bases, with 12 bases left in between. Per germline, CDR1 SGHRS and CDR2 YFSETQ. In nucleotides, the CDR3 is TGCGCCAGCAGCTTGGGCGGGTTAGCCGACCAAGAGACCCAGTACTTC. Translated, it gives CASSLGGLADQETQYF.

The chain carries TRBV2 and TRBJ1-2, with D possibly TRBD1 on 5 matching bases. The V gene lost 3 bases and the J gene lost 3 bases, with 14 bases spanning the gap. The CDR3 extends over 15 amino acids. The germline V gene encodes CDR1 SNHLY and CDR2 FYNNEI. DNA for the CDR3: TGTGCCAGCAGTGAGATACAGGTTCTGGACTATGGCTACACCTTC. Its protein product is CASSEIQVLDYGYTF.

Concerning this clone itself: One end of the junction varies from germline; a read error may be responsible. The V gene is TRBV5-6, the J gene TRBJ2-3, with 7 bases lining up with TRBD2. Per the germline V gene, CDR1 is SGHDT and CDR2 is YYEEEE. The CDR3 is made up of 15 amino acids. CDR3 protein: CASTLGLADTDTQYF. The CDR3 nucleotides are TGTGCCAGCACCTTGGGGCTAGCGGACACAGATACGCAGTATTTT.

V and J are TRBV7-8 and TRBJ1-5, with 11 bases identical to TRBD1. The CDR3 runs 16 residues. Losses at the gene ends were 5 bases for V and 5 bases for J; bases not matched to a gene: 8. Germline-derived CDR1 and CDR2 are SGHVS and FQNEAQ. In DNA, the CDR3 is TGTGCCAGCAGCCATATCGGACAGGGGGCTGATCAGCCCCAGCATTTT. This sequence encodes CASSHIGQGADQPQHF.

This rearrangement joins TRBV30 to TRBJ2-5; 8 bases line up with TRBD2. Per germline, CDR1 GTSNPN and CDR2 SVGIG (reference sequence). This CDR3 region has 14 residues. Losses at the gene ends were 5 bases for V and 4 bases for J; bases not matched to a gene: 9. The CDR3 here is CAWDPGLAGETQYF. CDR3 in DNA: TGTGCCTGGGATCCAGGGCTAGCGGGAGAGACCCAGTACTTC.

This rearrangement joins TRBV27 to TRBJ2-7, with D tentatively TRBD1 (5 bases). Germline values: CDR1 MNHEY, CDR2 SMNVEV (reference sequence). This CDR3 comprises 15 residues. Trimming removed 0 bases at V and 3 bases at J, with 12 bases between. The CDR3 sequence is CASSLSDTLGYEQYF. CDR3 DNA sequence: TGTGCCAGCAGTTTATCGGACACCCTCGGCTACGAGCAGTACTTC.